The source of this T cell receptor beta chain is a study of sequential checkpoint blockade in melanoma. Study-wide background: Both treatment sequences were followed by maintenance nivolumab. About two dozen patients had tumor biopsies before treatment and at week 13.

On this clone itself: Its antigen is unknown.

Findings and caveats of the study: Response in arm A was associated with pretreatment TIL clonality.

Generated by immunoSEQ multiplex PCR, the TCRdb table keeps only in-frame clones and is missing some. The sample has 2,500 to 3,500 clones, over 25% seen once; the top ten hold about 11%. The CDR3 spans 14 residues. CDR1 and CDR2 (germline): MDHEN, SYDVKM. V shed 5 bases and J shed 7 bases, with 17 bases lying between them. Treatment defined: randomized to nivolumab then ipilimumab (arm A) or the reverse (arm B). None of the patients previously received DNA-damaging chemotherapy. The chain couples TRBV28 to TRBJ1-1; the D is unclear. This material consisted of tumor tissue (inferred from file names), taken from a patient given nivolumab and ipilimumab in sequence. This receptor was taken from a human donor with melanoma. The CDR3 DNA follows: TGTGCCAGCAGTGCCCACGAGGGTCCACGTGAAGCTTTCTTT. Amino acid sequence: CASSAHEGPREAFF.